The text below deals with one TCR beta chain. This clonotype was seen more than once but under ten times. This receptor's antigen is unknown. The sample holds no much larger clone one base away, and base qualities are not on file. This sample was taken from a study of T-cell memory formation after mild COVID-19 (dated by TCRdb to the early 2020s). Study-level background: Most TCR sequence clusters were specific to one of the two donors. In two donors, T-cell clones that expanded and contracted after mild COVID-19 were tracked by sequencing TCRalpha and TCRbeta repertoires over time. The cohort comprised two young, previously healthy adult volunteers, one female and one male.

V drops 3 bases and J drops 2 bases, leaving 3 bases in between. Including cysteine and phenylalanine, the CDR3 has 12 amino acids. CDR3 DNA only is kept here, 36 bases in frame from base 1. From a lookup of the germline V gene, CDR1 and CDR2 are KGHDR and SFDVKD. The paper's findings and limits, for the study overall: Whether the second-wave clones peaking on day 37 were SARS-CoV-2 specific was not confirmed. Contracting CD4+ clones turned up mainly in the CM and EM memory subsets, whereas EMRA was where CD8+ clones were enriched. Some responding clones were found in pre-infection memory, which suggests that pre-existing cross-reactive memory T cells took part in the SARS-CoV-2 response. From day 15 to 85, contracting clones showed balanced CD4/CD8 phenotypes, whereas a second wave of clones that expanded from day 15 to 37 leaned towards CD4+. Only a couple of mild cases were covered in the study, and larger cohorts including severe cases with pre-infection samples were considered necessary.

The run used an Illumina NovaSeq 6000. cDNA libraries for TCRalpha and TCRbeta were prepared by 5'RACE using constant-segment primers, with sample barcodes and unique molecular identifiers added. Trizol reagent was used to extract RNA from every sample. Library amplification was performed in two PCR steps, and a second sample barcode and Illumina TruSeq adapters were introduced in the second step. Sequencing of the libraries was done on an Illumina NovaSeq, producing 2 x 150 bp paired-end reads. In the original analysis: Demultiplexing of reads and collapsing into UMI-guided consensus sequences were performed with migec v1.2.7. With mixcr v2.1.11, UMI consensuses were aligned to TRA and TRB V and J templates and assembled into clonotypes. Expanded or contracted clonotypes were those called significant by both edgeR and NoisET, with noise models trained on biological replicates. For edgeR calls, the cutoffs were a false discovery rate-adjusted p below 0.01 and a log2 fold-change threshold of 1. As an exploratory analysis of dynamics, max-normalized trajectories of the 1000 most abundant clonotypes were examined with PCA combined with hierarchical clustering. The CD4 or CD8 phenotype of responding clones was assigned using the separately sequenced CD4+ and CD8+ repertoires. TCRdb reanalyzed the raw reads on its own, using fastp at Q25 for trimming and MiXCR for clone calling, and kept in-frame beta chains. Rows with a matching CDR3 protein are joined into one entry that keeps the most common DNA and genes. None of the V and J calls come from the authors' own analysis; TCRdb made them. Within this sample are under 600,000 distinct CDR3 sequences, with roughly 22% of them counted one time only. Together, the top ten hold 8.4% of the sample.

Ficoll-Paque density gradient centrifugation was used to isolate PBMCs. This sequence uses TRBV24-1 and TRBJ1-1; the D gene cannot be resolved reliably. Source material: PBMCs or a T cell subset sorted from them (not recorded which). This receptor was identified in an adult woman who had mild COVID-19 (a few samples of this study predate the infection). The sample titles of this study are shuffled in the database, so cell type and time point are left out; the donor was told from shared clones. At the DNA level, the sequence is TGTGCCACCAGTGATCCCAACACTGAAGCTTTCTTT. This yields the protein CATSDPNTEAFF.